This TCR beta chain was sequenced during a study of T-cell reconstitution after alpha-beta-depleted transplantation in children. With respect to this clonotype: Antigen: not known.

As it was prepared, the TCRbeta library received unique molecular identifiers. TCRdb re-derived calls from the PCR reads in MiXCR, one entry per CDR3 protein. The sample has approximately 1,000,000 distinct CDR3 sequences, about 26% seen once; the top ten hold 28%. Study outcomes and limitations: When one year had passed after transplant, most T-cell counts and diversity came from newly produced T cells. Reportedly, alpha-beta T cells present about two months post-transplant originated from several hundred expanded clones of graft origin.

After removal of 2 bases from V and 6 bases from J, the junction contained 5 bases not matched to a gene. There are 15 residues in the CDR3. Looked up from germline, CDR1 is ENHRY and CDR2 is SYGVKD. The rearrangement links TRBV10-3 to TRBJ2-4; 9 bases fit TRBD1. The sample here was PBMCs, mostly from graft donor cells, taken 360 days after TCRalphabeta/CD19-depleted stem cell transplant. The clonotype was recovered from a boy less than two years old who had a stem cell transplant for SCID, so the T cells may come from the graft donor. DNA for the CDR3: TGTGCCATCAGTGAGACCTTGGGACAGGGAAACATTCAGTACTTC. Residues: CAISETLGQGNIQYF.